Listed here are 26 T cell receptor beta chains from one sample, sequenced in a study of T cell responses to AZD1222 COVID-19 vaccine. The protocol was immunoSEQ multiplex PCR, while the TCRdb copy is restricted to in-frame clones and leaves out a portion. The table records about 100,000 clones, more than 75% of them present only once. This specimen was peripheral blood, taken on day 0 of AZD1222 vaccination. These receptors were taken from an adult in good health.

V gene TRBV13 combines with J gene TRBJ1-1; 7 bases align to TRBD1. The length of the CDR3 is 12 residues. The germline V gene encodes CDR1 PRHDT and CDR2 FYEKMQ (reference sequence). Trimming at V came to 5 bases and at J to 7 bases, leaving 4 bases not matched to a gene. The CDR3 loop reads CASSRQGGEAFF. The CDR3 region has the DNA TGTGCCAGCAGCCGGCAGGGGGGTGAAGCTTTCTTT. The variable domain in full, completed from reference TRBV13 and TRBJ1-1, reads AAGVIQSPRHLIKEKRETATLKCYPIPRHDTVYWYQQGPGQDPQFLISFYEKMQSDKGSIPDRFSAQQFSDYHSELNMSSLELGDSALYFCASSRQGGEAFFGQGTRLTVV.

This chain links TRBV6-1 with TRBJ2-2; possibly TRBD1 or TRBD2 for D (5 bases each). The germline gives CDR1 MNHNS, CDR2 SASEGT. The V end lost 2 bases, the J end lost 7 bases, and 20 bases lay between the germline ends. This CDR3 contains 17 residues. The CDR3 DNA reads TGTGCCAGCAGTGAACACGCGGGCAGGGAAGAGGGCGGGGAGCTGTTTTTT. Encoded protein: CASSEHAGREEGGELFF.

This CDR3 reads CAISPRGTLTEAFF. The CDR3 DNA follows: TGTGCCATCAGCCCCAGGGGGACTTTAACTGAAGCTTTCTTT. V usage is TRBV10-3 and J usage is TRBJ1-1; 7 bases align to TRBD1. CDR1 ENHRY and CDR2 SYGVKD come from the germline V gene. This CDR3 is built from 14 residues. Trimming removed 6 bases from V and 5 bases from J; junction bases left unmatched: 9.

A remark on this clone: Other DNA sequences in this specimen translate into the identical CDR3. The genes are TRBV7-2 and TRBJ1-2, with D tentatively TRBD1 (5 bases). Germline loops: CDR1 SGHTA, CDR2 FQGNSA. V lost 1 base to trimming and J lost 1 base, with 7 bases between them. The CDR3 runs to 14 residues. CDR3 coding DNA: TGTGCCAGCAGCTTAGTCGGGGGTAACTATGGCTACACCTTC. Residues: CASSLVGGNYGYTF.

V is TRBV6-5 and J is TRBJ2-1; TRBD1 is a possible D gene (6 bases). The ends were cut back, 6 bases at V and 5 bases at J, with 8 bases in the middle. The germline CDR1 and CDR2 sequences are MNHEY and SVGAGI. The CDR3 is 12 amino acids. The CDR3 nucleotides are TGTGCCAGCAGGGACAGTAACAATGAGCAGTTCTTC. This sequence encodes CASRDSNNEQFF.

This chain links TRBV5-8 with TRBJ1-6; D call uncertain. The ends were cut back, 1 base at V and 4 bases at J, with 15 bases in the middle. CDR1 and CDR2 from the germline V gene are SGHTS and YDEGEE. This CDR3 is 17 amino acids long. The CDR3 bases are TGTGCCAGCAGCTTGACCTCAGAGCTCTGGTATAATTCACCCCTCCACTTT. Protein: CASSLTSELWYNSPLHF.

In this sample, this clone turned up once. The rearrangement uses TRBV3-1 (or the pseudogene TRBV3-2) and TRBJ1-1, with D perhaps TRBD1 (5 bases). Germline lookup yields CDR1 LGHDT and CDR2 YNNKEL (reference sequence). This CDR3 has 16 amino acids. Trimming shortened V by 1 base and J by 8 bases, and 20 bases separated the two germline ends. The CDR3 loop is CASSQATGTNQMEAFF. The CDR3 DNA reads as TGTGCCAGCAGCCAAGCTACCGGGACCAACCAGATGGAAGCTTTCTTT.

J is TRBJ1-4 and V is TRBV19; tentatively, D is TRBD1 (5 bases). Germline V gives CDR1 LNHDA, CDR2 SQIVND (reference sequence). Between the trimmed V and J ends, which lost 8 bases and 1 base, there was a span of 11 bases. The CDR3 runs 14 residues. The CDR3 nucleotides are TGTGCCAGTGGCCCCCAGGGAACTAATGAAAAACTGTTTTTT. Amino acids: CASGPQGTNEKLFF.

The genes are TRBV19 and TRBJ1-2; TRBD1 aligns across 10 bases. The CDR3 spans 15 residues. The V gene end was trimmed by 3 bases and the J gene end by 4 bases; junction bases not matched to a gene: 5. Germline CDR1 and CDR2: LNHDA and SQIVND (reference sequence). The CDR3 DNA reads TGTGCCAGTAGTATCAGGACAGGGGGATCCTATGGCTACACCTTC. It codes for CASSIRTGGSYGYTF.

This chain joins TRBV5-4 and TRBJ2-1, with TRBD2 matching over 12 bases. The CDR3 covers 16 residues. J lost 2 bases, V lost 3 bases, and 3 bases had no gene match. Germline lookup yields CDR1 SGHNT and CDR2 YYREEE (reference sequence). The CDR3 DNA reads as TGTGCCAGCAGCTCCCGGACTAGCGGGGCCTACAATGAGCAGTTCTTC. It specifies CASSSRTSGAYNEQFF.

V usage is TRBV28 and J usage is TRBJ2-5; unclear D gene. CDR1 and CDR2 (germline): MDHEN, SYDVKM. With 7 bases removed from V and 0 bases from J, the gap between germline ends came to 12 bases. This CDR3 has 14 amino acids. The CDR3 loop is CASTTPRYQETQYF. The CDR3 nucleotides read TGTGCCAGCACGACCCCACGGTACCAAGAGACCCAGTACTTC.

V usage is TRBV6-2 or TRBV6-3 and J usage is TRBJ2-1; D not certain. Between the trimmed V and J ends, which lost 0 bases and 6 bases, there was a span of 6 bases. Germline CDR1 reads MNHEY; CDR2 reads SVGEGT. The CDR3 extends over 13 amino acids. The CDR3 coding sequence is TGTGCCAGCAGTTACTCGGTAGGCAATGAGCAGTTCTTC. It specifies CASSYSVGNEQFF.

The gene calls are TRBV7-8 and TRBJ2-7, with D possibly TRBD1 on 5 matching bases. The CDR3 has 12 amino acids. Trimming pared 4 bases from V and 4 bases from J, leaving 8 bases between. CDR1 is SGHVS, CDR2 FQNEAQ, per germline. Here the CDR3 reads CASSSKGYEQYF. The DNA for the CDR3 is TGTGCCAGCAGCTCAAAGGGGTACGAGCAGTACTTC.

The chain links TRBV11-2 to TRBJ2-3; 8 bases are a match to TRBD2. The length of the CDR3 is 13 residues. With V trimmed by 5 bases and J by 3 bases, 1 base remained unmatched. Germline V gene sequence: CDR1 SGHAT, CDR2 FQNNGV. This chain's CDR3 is CASSAGGTDTQYF. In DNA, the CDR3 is TGTGCCAGCAGCGCGGGGGGAACAGATACGCAGTATTTT. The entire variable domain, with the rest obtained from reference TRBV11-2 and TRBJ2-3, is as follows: EAGVAQSPRYKIIEKRQSVAFWCNPISGHATLYWYQQILGQGPKLLIQFQNNGVVDDSQLPKDRFSAERLKGVDSTLKIQPAKLEDSAVYLCASSAGGTDTQYFGPGTRLTVL.

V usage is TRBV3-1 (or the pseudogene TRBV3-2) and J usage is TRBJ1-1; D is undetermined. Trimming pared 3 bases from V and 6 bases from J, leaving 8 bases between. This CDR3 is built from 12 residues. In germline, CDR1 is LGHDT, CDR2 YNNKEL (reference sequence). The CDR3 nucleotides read TGTGCCAGCAGCCATTTAGGCTCTGAAGCTTTCTTT. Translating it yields CASSHLGSEAFF.

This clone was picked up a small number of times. The CDR3 loop is CASSPYDRVGLVGNQPQHF. Written as DNA, the CDR3 is TGTGCCAGCTCACCCTACGACAGGGTGGGCCTGGTGGGCAATCAGCCCCAGCATTTT. V and J are TRBV18 and TRBJ1-5, with 7 bases lining up with TRBD1. The CDR3 has 19 amino acids. V lost 3 bases to trimming and J lost 2 bases; unmatched junction nucleotides: 16. Germline V CDR1 and CDR2: KGHSH, LQKENI.

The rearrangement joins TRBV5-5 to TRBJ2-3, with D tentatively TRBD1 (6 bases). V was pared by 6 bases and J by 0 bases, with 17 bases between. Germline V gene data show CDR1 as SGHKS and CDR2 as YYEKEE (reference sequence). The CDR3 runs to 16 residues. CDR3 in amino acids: CASTRGSDSSTDTQYF. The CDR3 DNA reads TGTGCCAGCACCCGAGGGTCGGACAGTAGCACAGATACGCAGTATTTT.

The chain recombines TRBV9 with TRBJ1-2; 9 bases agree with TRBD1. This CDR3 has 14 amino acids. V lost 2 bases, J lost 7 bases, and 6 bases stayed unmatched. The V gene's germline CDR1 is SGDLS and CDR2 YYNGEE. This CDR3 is CASSVDRGSAGYTF. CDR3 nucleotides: TGTGCCAGCAGCGTGGACAGGGGATCAGCTGGCTACACCTTC.

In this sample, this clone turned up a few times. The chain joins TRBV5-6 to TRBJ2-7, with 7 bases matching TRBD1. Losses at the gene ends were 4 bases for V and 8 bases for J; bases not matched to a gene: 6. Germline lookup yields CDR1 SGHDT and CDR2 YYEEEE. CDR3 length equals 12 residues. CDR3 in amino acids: CASSPGQDKQYF. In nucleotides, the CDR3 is TGTGCCAGCAGCCCAGGACAGGACAAGCAGTACTTC.

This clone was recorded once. The DNA for the CDR3 is TGTGCCAGCTCACCAAGGGGGACAGGGTTGTTTAATGAGCAGTTCTTC. It codes for CASSPRGTGLFNEQFF. This chain links TRBV18 with TRBJ2-1; 9 bases match TRBD1. After removal of 2 bases from V and 7 bases from J, the junction contained 9 bases not matched to a gene. CDR1 is KGHSH, CDR2 LQKENI, per germline. The length of the CDR3 is 16 residues.

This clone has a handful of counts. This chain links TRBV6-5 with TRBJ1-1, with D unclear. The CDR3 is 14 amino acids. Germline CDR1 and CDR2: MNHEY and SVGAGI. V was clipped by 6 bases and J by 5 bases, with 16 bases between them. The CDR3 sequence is CASRTEDGRTEAFF. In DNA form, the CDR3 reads TGTGCCAGCAGGACCGAAGACGGAAGAACTGAAGCTTTCTTT.

This CDR3 is CASSKTGDIGELFF. The CDR3 region has the DNA TGTGCCAGCAGCAAAACAGGGGATATCGGGGAGCTGTTTTTT. V and J are TRBV7-8 and TRBJ2-2; TRBD1 matches 7 bases. Germline V CDR1 and CDR2: SGHVS, FQNEAQ. The V gene end was trimmed by 5 bases and the J gene end by 7 bases; junction bases not matched to a gene: 7. The CDR3 runs 14 residues.

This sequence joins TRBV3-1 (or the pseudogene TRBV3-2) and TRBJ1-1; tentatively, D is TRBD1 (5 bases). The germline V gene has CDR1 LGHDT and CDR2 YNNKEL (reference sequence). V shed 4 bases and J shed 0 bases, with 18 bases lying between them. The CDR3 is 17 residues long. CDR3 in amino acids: CASSRQGVAAVNTEAFF. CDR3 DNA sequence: TGTGCCAGCAGCCGCCAAGGGGTAGCCGCCGTGAACACTGAAGCTTTCTTT.

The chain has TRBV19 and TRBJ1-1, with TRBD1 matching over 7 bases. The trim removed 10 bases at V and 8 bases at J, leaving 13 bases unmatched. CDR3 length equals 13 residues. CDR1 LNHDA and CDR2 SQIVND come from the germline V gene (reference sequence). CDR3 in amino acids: CATSGQVGFEAFF. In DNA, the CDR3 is TGTGCCACTTCCGGACAGGTTGGGTTCGAAGCTTTCTTT.

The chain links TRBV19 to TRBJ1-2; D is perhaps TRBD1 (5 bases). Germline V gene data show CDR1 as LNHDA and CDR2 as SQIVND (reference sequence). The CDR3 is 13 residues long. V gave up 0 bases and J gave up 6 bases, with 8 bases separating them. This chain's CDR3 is CASSIDRRDGYTF. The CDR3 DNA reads TGTGCCAGTAGTATAGATCGCAGGGATGGCTACACCTTC.

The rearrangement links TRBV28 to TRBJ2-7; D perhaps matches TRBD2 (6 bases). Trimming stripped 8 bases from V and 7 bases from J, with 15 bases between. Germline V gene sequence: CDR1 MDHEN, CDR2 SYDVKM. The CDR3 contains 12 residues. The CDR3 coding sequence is TGTGCCAGCGAAGGGACTGTAGAAGAGCAGTACTTC. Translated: CASEGTVEEQYF.